The 26 T cell receptor beta chains presented below share a single source sample, sequenced in a study of blood T cell repertoires in COVID-19. Measured with immunoSEQ multiplex PCR; TCRdb has only the in-frame clones, and not every one. This sample carries hundreds of thousands of clones, 88% of them seen once, and the ten largest clones take 2% to 2.5%. Material for sequencing was PBMCs or T cells enriched from blood (not recorded which). The receptors were sampled from a woman between 40 and 55 years old with acute COVID-19.

The rearrangement links TRBV29-1 to TRBJ1-2; TRBD1 agrees at 7 bases. The CDR3 runs to 13 residues. With V trimmed by 3 bases and J by 4 bases, 5 bases remained unmatched. Germline assignment: CDR1 SQVTM and CDR2 ANQGSEA. Here the CDR3 DNA reads TGCAGCGTTGATGAGACAGGGATCTATGGCTACACCTTC. Translated, it gives CSVDETGIYGYTF.

The V and J genes are TRBV7-9 and TRBJ1-1; D unclear. V was trimmed by 6 bases and J by 5 bases, leaving 10 bases between them. Per the germline V gene, CDR1 is SEHNR and CDR2 is FQNEAQ (reference sequence). The length of the CDR3 is 12 residues. Here the CDR3 reads CASRREPTEAFF. In DNA form, the CDR3 reads TGTGCCAGCAGGAGGGAGCCGACTGAAGCTTTCTTT.

The genes are TRBV5-1 and TRBJ1-3; D is ambiguous. Looked up from germline, CDR1 is SGHRS and CDR2 is YFSETQ. Trimming cost V 0 bases and J 0 bases, with 10 bases left between them. CDR3 length: 16 residues. This CDR3 reads CASSLAGPYSGNTIYF. The CDR3 DNA follows: TGCGCCAGCAGCTTGGCAGGCCCATACTCTGGAAACACCATATATTTT.

This chain uses TRBV9 with TRBJ2-7; TRBD2 matches at 10 bases. The length of the CDR3 is 15 residues. Germline CDR1 is SGDLS and CDR2 is YYNGEE. With V trimmed by 4 bases and J by 0 bases, 4 bases remained unmatched. The CDR3 DNA reads TGTGCCAGCAGCCCTAGCGGGGGAAGCTCCTACGAGCAGTACTTC. It codes for CASSPSGGSSYEQYF.

The chain uses TRBV10-2 and TRBJ2-4, with 9 bases fitting TRBD1. V dropped 7 bases and J dropped 5; count of bases not matched to a gene: 9. This CDR3 has 15 amino acids. The germline V gene encodes CDR1 WSHSY and CDR2 SAAADI. CDR3 nucleotides: TGCGCCAGCACTACCGGGACAGGGAGCGAAAACATTCAGTACTTC. Encoded protein: CASTTGTGSENIQYF.

The chain combines TRBV6-6 with TRBJ1-2; 7 positions match TRBD1. The germline V gene has CDR1 MNHNY and CDR2 SVGAGI (reference sequence). The CDR3 is made up of 16 amino acids. V gave up 5 bases and J gave up 0 bases; unmatched junction bases: 9. Here the CDR3 reads CASSRQGKGANYGYTF. The CDR3 nucleotides are TGTGCCAGCAGTCGACAGGGCAAGGGGGCTAACTATGGCTACACCTTC.

The genes are TRBV27 and TRBJ1-2; D gene ambiguous. V was pared by 0 bases and J by 4 bases, with 9 bases between. Germline assignment: CDR1 MNHEY and CDR2 SMNVEV (reference sequence). CDR3 length: 14 residues. The chain's CDR3 is CASSLSGSIYGYTF. For the CDR3, the DNA is TGTGCCAGCAGTTTATCCGGTTCCATCTATGGCTACACCTTC.

The chain joins TRBV4-2 to TRBJ1-2; 8 nucleotides line up with TRBD1. CDR1 is LGHNA, CDR2 YNFKEQ, per germline. This CDR3 region has 14 residues. Trimming removed 0 bases from V and 3 bases from J; junction bases left unmatched: 0. In DNA form, the CDR3 reads TGTGCCAGCAGCCAAGAACAGGGGGACTATGGCTACACCTTC. Encoded protein: CASSQEQGDYGYTF.

V is TRBV2 and J is TRBJ1-5, with TRBD1 matching 7 bases. Germline CDR1 reads SNHLY; CDR2 reads FYNNEI. Trimming at V came to 6 bases and at J to 7 bases, leaving 9 bases not matched to a gene. The CDR3 is 14 amino acids. The chain's CDR3 is CASSLDRAEQPQHF. The CDR3 nucleotides are TGTGCCAGCAGCCTAGACAGGGCCGAACAGCCCCAGCATTTT.

V gene TRBV5-1 combines with J gene TRBJ1-1; D is perhaps TRBD1 (6 bases). V gave up 0 bases and J gave up 11 bases, with 11 bases separating them. The CDR3 has 12 residues. Germline V gene lookup returns CDR1 SGHRS and CDR2 YFSETQ. CDR3 loop: CASSLANREAFF. In nucleotides, the CDR3 is TGCGCCAGCAGCTTGGCCAACAGGGAGGCTTTCTTT.

V and J are TRBV6-2 or TRBV6-3 and TRBJ1-5; 11 nucleotides line up with TRBD1. The length of the CDR3 is 15 residues. CDR1 and CDR2 from the germline V gene are MNHEY and SVGEGT. V lost 7 bases to trimming and J lost 5 bases; unmatched junction nucleotides: 7. The CDR3, as DNA: TGTGCCAGCACCCCGGACAGGGGGCTTGATCAGCCCCAGCATTTT. Translation gives CASTPDRGLDQPQHF.

The chain is built from TRBV19 and TRBJ2-5; possibly TRBD1 for D (6 bases). Trimming stripped 8 bases from V and 5 bases from J, with 9 bases between. This CDR3 has 11 amino acids. Germline lookup yields CDR1 LNHDA and CDR2 SQIVND (reference sequence). The CDR3 coding sequence is TGTGCCAGTGGGGGCGTTGAGACCCAGTACTTC. This codes for CASGGVETQYF.

The genes are TRBV5-3 and TRBJ2-7; TRBD1 matches 12 bases. TRBV5-3 is marked as an open reading frame, function uncertain. There are 23 residues in the CDR3. After removal of 2 bases from V and 4 bases from J, the junction contained 28 bases not matched to a gene. As DNA, the CDR3 is TGTGCCAGAAGCTTTCGCCGGGACAGGGGGCGTGGAGCGGGGGCCCATAGACATTACGAGCAGTACTTC. Its translation is CARSFRRDRGRGAGAHRHYEQYF.

The chain uses TRBV6-4 and TRBJ1-5, with 9 bases lining up with TRBD1. Germline V gene lookup returns CDR1 MRHNA and CDR2 SNTAGT. CDR3 length: 14 amino acids. V shed 5 bases, J shed 5 bases, and the junction held 4 bases outside the gene matches. CDR3 sequence (DNA): TGTGCCAGCAGTCCACGACAGGGGGATCAGCCCCAGCATTTT. This encodes CASSPRQGDQPQHF.

V usage is TRBV2 and J usage is TRBJ1-5; TRBD1 aligns across 9 bases. Germline assignment: CDR1 SNHLY and CDR2 FYNNEI. There are 14 residues in the CDR3. The V and J ends lost 6 bases and 5 bases, in that order; junction bases with no gene match: 5. The CDR3 protein is CASRDRGEDQPQHF. Written as DNA, the CDR3 is TGTGCCAGCAGGGACAGGGGAGAGGATCAGCCCCAGCATTTT.

This chain connects TRBV7-9 to TRBJ2-1; 8 bases are shared with TRBD2. The germline gives CDR1 SEHNR, CDR2 FQNEAQ (reference sequence). The ends lost 5 bases at V and 2 bases at J; junction bases unmatched: 17. The CDR3 has 19 amino acids. The CDR3, as DNA: TGTGCCAGCAGCCTTCCAGGACCTTCAGCGGGGGTTGCCTACAATGAGCAGTTCTTC. Protein sequence: CASSLPGPSAGVAYNEQFF.

This chain connects TRBV4-2 to TRBJ2-3, with 7 bases identical to TRBD2. Germline CDR1 is LGHNA and CDR2 is YNFKEQ. CDR3 size: 16 residues. J was trimmed by 0 bases and V by 7 bases; bases with no gene match: 10. The CDR3 DNA follows: TGTGCCAGCACCCGGACTAGTGGAACTAGCACAGATACGCAGTATTTT. Its protein is CASTRTSGTSTDTQYF.

This chain joins TRBV6-6 and TRBJ2-2, with 12 positions matching TRBD2. Germline V gives CDR1 MNHNY, CDR2 SVGAGI (reference sequence). Trimming removed 6 bases from V and 7 bases from J; junction bases left unmatched: 18. This CDR3 comprises 19 residues. The CDR3 is CASRRMLAGGPKSIGELFF. The CDR3 bases are TGTGCCAGCAGACGAATGCTAGCGGGGGGGCCGAAAAGTATCGGGGAGCTGTTTTTT.

J is TRBJ1-2 and V is TRBV10-3; D is unresolved. CDR1 ENHRY and CDR2 SYGVKD come from the germline V gene. V dropped 6 bases and J dropped 4 bases, with 9 bases sitting between them. CDR3 length: 12 amino acids. DNA for the CDR3: TGTGCCATCAGCCCGGCAGGCTATGGCTACACCTTC. It specifies CAISPAGYGYTF.

This sequence joins TRBV7-2 and TRBJ1-2; 8 nucleotides line up with TRBD1. Germline CDR1 SGHTA, CDR2 FQGNSA. The CDR3 length is 13 residues. V dropped 2 bases and J dropped 8; count of bases not matched to a gene: 4. The CDR3 region is CASSLTDRDGYTF. The CDR3 DNA reads TGTGCCAGCAGCTTAACGGACAGGGACGGCTACACCTTC.

This clone was detected once. The V gene is TRBV5-1, the J gene TRBJ2-5; the D is unclear. The CDR3 consists of 13 residues. V lost 3 bases and J 4 bases, leaving 10 bases between the germline ends. CDR1 and CDR2 from the germline V gene are SGHRS and YFSETQ. The CDR3 loop is CASSSGPAETQYF. The CDR3 DNA is TGCGCCAGCAGCTCGGGTCCGGCAGAGACCCAGTACTTC.

The J gene is TRBJ1-2, the V gene TRBV30; D uncertain. This CDR3 spans 12 amino acids. Germline values: CDR1 GTSNPN, CDR2 SVGIG (reference sequence). Between the trimmed V and J ends, which lost 0 bases and 4 bases, there was a span of 6 bases. This CDR3 is CAWSVTVYGYTF. CDR3 nucleotides: TGTGCCTGGAGTGTAACAGTCTATGGCTACACCTTC.

V is TRBV7-2 and J is TRBJ2-4; perhaps TRBD1 as D (5 bases). The CDR3 is made up of 16 amino acids. CDR1 SGHTA and CDR2 FQGNSA come from the germline V gene. V shed 5 bases and J shed 0 bases, with 14 bases lying between them. CDR3 loop: CASSPLRQPAKNIQYF. DNA of the CDR3: TGTGCCAGCAGCCCCCTCCGACAGCCAGCCAAAAACATTCAGTACTTC.

CDR3 sequence reads: CSVATGNSGNTIYF. CDR3 sequence (DNA): TGCAGCGTCGCGACAGGGAATTCTGGAAACACCATATATTTT. The rearrangement links TRBV29-1 to TRBJ1-3, with 7 bases fitting TRBD1. This CDR3 has 14 residues. V lost 6 bases, J lost 1 base, and 6 bases stayed unmatched. CDR1 and CDR2 (germline): SQVTM, ANQGSEA.

V and J are TRBV6-5 and TRBJ1-2; D not certain. CDR1 and CDR2 from the germline V gene are MNHEY and SVGAGI. The CDR3 is 14 residues long. V lost 2 bases, J lost 8 bases, and 15 bases lay in between. The CDR3 DNA is TGTGCCAGCAGTTACAGTCTCTTTGAGGGAGGCTACACCTTC. Translation: CASSYSLFEGGYTF.

The chain combines TRBV7-8 with TRBJ1-3; D gene uncertain. The V end lost 1 base, the J end lost 0 bases, and 10 bases lay between the germline ends. Germline CDR1 is SGHVS and CDR2 is FQNEAQ. This CDR3 region has 16 residues. In nucleotides, the CDR3 is TGTGCCAGCAGCTTAGTGCTTAGTCTCTCTGGAAACACCATATATTTT. Its protein is CASSLVLSLSGNTIYF.